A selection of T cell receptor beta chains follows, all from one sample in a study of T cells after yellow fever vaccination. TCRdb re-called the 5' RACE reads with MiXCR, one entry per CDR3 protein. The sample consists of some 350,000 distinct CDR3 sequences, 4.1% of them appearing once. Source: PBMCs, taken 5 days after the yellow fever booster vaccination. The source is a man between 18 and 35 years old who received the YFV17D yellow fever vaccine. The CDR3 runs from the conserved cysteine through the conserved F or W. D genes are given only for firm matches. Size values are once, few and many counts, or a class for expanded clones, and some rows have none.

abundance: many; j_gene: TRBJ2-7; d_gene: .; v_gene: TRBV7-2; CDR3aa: CASSLYGGVSPHEQYF; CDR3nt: TGTGCCAGCAGCTTATACGGCGGGGTATCCCCCCACGAGCAGTACTTC
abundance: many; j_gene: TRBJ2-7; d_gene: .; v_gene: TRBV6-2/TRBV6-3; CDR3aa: CASSAGLSYEQYF; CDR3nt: TGTGCCAGCAGTGCCGGACTATCCTACGAGCAGTACTTC
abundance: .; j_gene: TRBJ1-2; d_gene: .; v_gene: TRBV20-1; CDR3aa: CSAVRGRGKGGYTF; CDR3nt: TGCAGTGCCGTTAGGGGTCGGGGGAAGGGCGGCTACACCTTC
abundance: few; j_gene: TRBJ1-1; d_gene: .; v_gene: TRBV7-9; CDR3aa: CASSSRGGVQNTEAFF; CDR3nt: TGTGCCAGCAGCTCCCGGGGCGGGGTCCAGAACACTGAAGCTTTCTTT
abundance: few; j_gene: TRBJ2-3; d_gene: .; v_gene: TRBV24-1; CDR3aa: CATSDPGEGGTDTQYF; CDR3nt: TGTGCCACCAGTGACCCCGGGGAAGGTGGCACAGATACGCAGTATTTT
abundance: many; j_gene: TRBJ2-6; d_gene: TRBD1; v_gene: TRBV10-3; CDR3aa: CAISGTGQGGANVLTF; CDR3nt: TGTGCCATCAGCGGGACAGGGCAAGGTGGGGCCAACGTCCTGACTTTC
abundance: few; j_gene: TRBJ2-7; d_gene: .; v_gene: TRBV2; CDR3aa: CASSSRRQYEQYF; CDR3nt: TGTGCCAGCAGCAGCCGTCGGCAATACGAGCAGTACTTC
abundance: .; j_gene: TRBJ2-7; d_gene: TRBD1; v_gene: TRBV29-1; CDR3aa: CSVARADRGGYEQYF; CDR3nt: TGCAGCGTTGCAAGGGCGGACAGGGGTGGCTACGAGCAGTACTTC
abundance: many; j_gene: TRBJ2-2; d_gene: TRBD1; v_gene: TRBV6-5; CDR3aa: CASSRQGVNTGELFF; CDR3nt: TGTGCCAGCAGTCGACAGGGGGTGAACACCGGGGAGCTGTTTTTT
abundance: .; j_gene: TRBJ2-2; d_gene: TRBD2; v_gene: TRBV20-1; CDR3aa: CSARDPERGSTGELFF; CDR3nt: TGCAGTGCTAGAGATCCGGAGCGGGGGAGCACCGGGGAGCTGTTTTTT
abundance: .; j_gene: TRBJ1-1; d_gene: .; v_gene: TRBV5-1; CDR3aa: CASSSGSAGDTEAFF; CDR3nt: TGCGCCAGCAGCTCCGGGTCTGCCGGGGACACTGAAGCTTTCTTT
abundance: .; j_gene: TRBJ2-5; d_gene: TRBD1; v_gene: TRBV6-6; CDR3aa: CASSYPSGQGEQETQYF; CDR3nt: TGTGCCAGCAGTTACCCGAGTGGACAGGGGGAACAAGAGACCCAGTACTTC
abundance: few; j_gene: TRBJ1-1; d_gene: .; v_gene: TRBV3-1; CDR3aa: CASSQVDGVEAFF; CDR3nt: TGTGCCAGCAGCCAAGTAGACGGGGTTGAAGCTTTCTTT
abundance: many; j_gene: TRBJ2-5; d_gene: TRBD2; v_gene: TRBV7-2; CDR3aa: CASSFPSGGAKTQYF; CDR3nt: TGTGCCAGCAGCTTTCCTAGCGGGGGGGCTAAGACCCAGTACTTC
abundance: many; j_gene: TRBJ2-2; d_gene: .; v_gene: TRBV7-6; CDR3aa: CASSPRAPREPGELFF; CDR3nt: TGTGCCAGCAGCCCTCGGGCGCCTAGGGAACCCGGGGAGCTGTTTTTT
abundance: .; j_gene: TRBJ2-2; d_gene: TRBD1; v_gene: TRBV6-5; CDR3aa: CASSRDRLSGELFF; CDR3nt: TGTGCCAGCAGCCGGGACAGGCTTTCCGGGGAGCTGTTTTTT
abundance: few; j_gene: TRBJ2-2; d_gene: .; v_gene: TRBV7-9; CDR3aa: CASSLSETGELFF; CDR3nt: TGTGCCAGCAGCTTATCTGAGACCGGGGAGCTGTTTTTT
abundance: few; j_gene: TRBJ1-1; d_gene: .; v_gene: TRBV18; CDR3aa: CASSPTVENTEAFF; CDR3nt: TGTGCCAGCTCACCGACGGTTGAGAACACTGAAGCTTTCTTT
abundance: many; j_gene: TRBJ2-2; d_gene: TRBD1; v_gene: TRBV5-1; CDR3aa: CASAIQGVTGELFF; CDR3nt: TGCGCCAGCGCGATACAGGGGGTCACCGGGGAGCTGTTTTTT
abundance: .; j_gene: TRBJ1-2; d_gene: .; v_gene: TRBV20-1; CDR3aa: CSARQGSGVGYTF; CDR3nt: TGCAGTGCTAGACAGGGGTCGGGGGTTGGCTACACCTTC
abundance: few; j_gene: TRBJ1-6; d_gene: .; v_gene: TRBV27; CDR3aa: CASSSSPWQEINSPLHF; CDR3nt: TGTGCCAGCAGTTCCTCCCCGTGGCAGGAAATTAATTCACCCCTCCACTTT
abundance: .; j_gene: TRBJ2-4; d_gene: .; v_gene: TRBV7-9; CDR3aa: CASCRGDAKNIQYF; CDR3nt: TGTGCCAGCTGTCGAGGGGATGCCAAAAACATTCAGTACTTC
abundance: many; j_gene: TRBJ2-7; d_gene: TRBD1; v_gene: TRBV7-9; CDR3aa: CASSPRDSTYEQYF; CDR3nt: TGTGCCAGCAGCCCCCGGGACAGTACCTACGAGCAGTACTTC
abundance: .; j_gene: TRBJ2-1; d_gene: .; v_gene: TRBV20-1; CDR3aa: CSADKSSYNEQFF; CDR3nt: TGCAGTGCTGACAAGAGCTCCTACAATGAGCAGTTCTTC
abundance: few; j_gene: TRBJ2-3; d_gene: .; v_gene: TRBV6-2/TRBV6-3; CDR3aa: CASRGGWRSTDTQYF; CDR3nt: TGTGCCAGCAGGGGAGGATGGCGGTCCACAGATACGCAGTATTTT